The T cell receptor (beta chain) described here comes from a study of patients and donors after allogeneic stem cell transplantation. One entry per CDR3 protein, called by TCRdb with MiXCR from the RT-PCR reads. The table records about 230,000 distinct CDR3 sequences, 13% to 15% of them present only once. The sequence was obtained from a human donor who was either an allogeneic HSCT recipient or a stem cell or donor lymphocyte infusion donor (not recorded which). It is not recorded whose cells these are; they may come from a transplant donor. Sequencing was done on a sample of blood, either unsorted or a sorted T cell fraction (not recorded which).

Written as DNA, the CDR3 is TGCAGTGCTGGTCACAGGGCAAGCAATTCACCCCTCCACTTT. Translation gives CSAGHRASNSPLHF. The J gene is TRBJ1-6, the V gene TRBV20-1; possible D gene TRBD1, 6 bases. The CDR3 has 14 residues. The germline V gene encodes CDR1 DFQATT and CDR2 SNEGSKA (reference sequence). The V end lost 5 bases, the J end lost 7 bases, and 15 bases lay between the germline ends.